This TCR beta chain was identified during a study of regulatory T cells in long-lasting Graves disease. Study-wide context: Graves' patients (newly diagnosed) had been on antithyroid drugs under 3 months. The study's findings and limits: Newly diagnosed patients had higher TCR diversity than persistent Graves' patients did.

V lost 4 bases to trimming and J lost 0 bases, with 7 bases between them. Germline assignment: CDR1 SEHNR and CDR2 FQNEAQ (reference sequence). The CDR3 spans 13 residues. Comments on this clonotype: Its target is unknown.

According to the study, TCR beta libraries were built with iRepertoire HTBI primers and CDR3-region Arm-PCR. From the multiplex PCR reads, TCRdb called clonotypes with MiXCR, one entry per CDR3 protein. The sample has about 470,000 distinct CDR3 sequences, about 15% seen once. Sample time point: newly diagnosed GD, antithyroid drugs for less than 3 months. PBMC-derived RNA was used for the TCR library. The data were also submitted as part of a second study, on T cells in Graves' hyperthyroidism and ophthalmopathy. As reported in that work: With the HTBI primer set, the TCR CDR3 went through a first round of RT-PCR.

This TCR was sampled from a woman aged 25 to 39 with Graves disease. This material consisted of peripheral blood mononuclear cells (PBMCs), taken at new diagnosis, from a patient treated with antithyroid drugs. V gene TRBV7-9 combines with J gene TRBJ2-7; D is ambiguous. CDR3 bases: TGTGCCAGCAGCTCTTTTGACTCCTACGAGCAGTACTTC. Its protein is CASSSFDSYEQYF.